The entry below describes one TCR beta chain. The V end lost 4 bases, the J end lost 7 bases, and 11 bases lay between the germline ends. CDR3 length: 13 amino acids. CDR1 is KGHSH and CDR2 is LQKENI in the germline V gene. Under the authors' procedure: Out-of-frame sequences were removed, leaving 2,204,828 distinct TCRbeta sequences. Repertoires were generated with immunoSEQ multiplex PCR, while TCRdb's copy carries only in-frame clones and drops some. The V and J calls and the clone size are those of that table, but D and trimming were determined from the DNA. This table has 56,000 or so clones, about 81% appearing once. This sample was taken from a study of memory CD4+ T cells and cytomegalovirus serostatus. For the study at large: Healthy Belgian adult donors included about nine CMV-positive and around 25 CMV-negative people.

The sort gate was single viable CD3+CD4+CD8-CD45RO+ cells for memory CD4+ T cells. Serum IgG to CMV pp150, pp28, p38 and p52 defined serostatus. This TCR derives from an adult in good health and CMV-seronegative. Sequenced sample: memory CD4+ T cells from blood. J is TRBJ1-5 and V is TRBV18; D might be TRBD1 (6 bases). CDR3 sequence (DNA): TGTGCCAGCTCACTCGCAGGGGACCAGCCCCAGCATTTT. It is translated as CASSLAGDQPQHF.